The clone carrying this T cell receptor beta chain is labeled medium-sized. The data derive from a study of tumor-infiltrating lymphocytes in oesophageal squamous cell carcinoma. Using its own MiXCR run on the PCR reads, TCRdb lists one record per CDR3 protein. The sample lists 9,500 to 13,000 distinct CDR3 sequences; about 61% were seen once. The CDR3 is made up of 15 amino acids. The germline V gene encodes CDR1 MDHEN and CDR2 SYDVKM. V was pared by 5 bases and J by 1 base, with 14 bases between. Sequencing used esophageal tumor tissue. The clonotype comes from a male donor with esophageal squamous cell carcinoma. The gene calls are TRBV28 and TRBJ2-5; no clear D gene. Written as DNA, the CDR3 is TGTGCCAGCAGTCCCCTCCTTAAGTCCCAAGAGACCCAGTACTTC. It specifies CASSPLLKSQETQYF.